The T cell receptor beta chain under discussion was sequenced for a study of blood T cell repertoires in COVID-19. Looking at the study overall: Whether acute or convalescent, the COVID-19 samples came from the United States, Italy and Spain.

Trimming shortened V by 0 bases and J by 5 bases, and 15 bases separated the two germline ends. Per the germline V gene, CDR1 is SGHRS and CDR2 is YFSETQ. The CDR3 loop spans 16 amino acids. Method: immunoSEQ multiplex PCR; TCRdb's copy keeps in-frame clones and lacks some. The profile shows about 71,000 clones, about 76% of them singletons. The sequence was obtained from a woman aged 80 or over with active or convalescent COVID-19. The chain links TRBV5-1 to TRBJ2-1; a weak D match, TRBD1 (8 bases). Sample: peripheral blood. In nucleotides, the CDR3 is TGCGCCAGCAGCTTGGTCGGACAGGGAGGGAACAATGAGCAGTTCTTC. It codes for CASSLVGQGGNNEQFF.